This TCR beta chain stems from a study of T cells in women clearing cervical HPV infection (dated by TCRdb to 2016 to 2019). Some background on the complete study: The cases were some 27 women with histologically confirmed HPV16-related CIN3 or worse, and 2 of these cases were invasive cancers. Controls were more than 20 women whose single incident HPV16 infection cleared within 12 months without precancer or cancer developing. Blood from cases was collected at the visit where the lesion was first found, while blood from controls was collected once the infection could no longer be detected. For cases, a median interval of 149 days, with an interquartile range of about 90 to 210 days, was observed between lesion detection and blood sampling. Because only a few women had HLA typing data, the possibility that HLA type acted as a confounder could not be ruled out. The exploratory proof-of-principle case-control study was nested within the Guanacaste HPV Natural History Study in Costa Rica and compared TCR repertoires across cervical HPV16 outcomes. Cases and controls were matched on age within five years and on year of sample collection. Cases had a median age of roughly 30 years compared with 38 for controls, and baseline characteristics showed no significant differences between the groups. In the parent cohort, around 10,000 women aged 18 or older were enrolled in Guanacaste, Costa Rica, during about 1993 to 1995 and then followed for less than 8 years. Quality controls consisted of five blinded duplicates per group, for a total of 60 or so samples made up of roughly 50 participants and roughly 10 replicates.

Using the immunoSEQ assay, multiplex PCR amplified TCR beta CDR3 regions from an average of around 1.2 ug of genomic DNA per sample. Primer bias was corrected in the assay by using a complete synthetic TCR repertoire to establish an amplification baseline. Amplicons were sequenced on the Illumina platform. Per the authors' processing: Sequences were error-corrected by clustering with frequency ratios and a modified nearest-neighbor algorithm and were then analyzed in the immunoSEQ Analyzer with IMGT gene definitions. At each rarefaction depth, TCR richness and evenness were averaged over 20 rarefaction repeats, and samples with fewer sequences than the depth were excluded. Wilcoxon rank sum tests with FDR correction were used to compare V, D and J gene relative abundances between the groups. For the blinded duplicates, the intraclass correlation was 90% to 97% for TCR richness and averaged about 75% across about 67 gene segments. Imported from immuneACCESS, the table was reduced by TCRdb to in-frame sequences with V and J called. These copies leave out some clones; in studies compared against another copy, an unresolved V gene accounts for under half, and the cause of the remainder is not known. That table is the source of V, J and clone size, and D and trimming were worked out from the DNA. The sample has some 43,000 clones on record. In total, the top ten clones hold approximately 0.9% of the sample.

A note on this clone: This receptor's antigen is unknown. The read terminates 3 residues ahead of where the CDR3 ends, so the germline J gene completes it.

Overall study outcomes, separate from this receptor: Cases had lower TRBV6-7 relative abundance than controls (0.11% versus 0.16%; Bonferroni P = 0.0008). Significantly higher TCR repertoire richness was observed in CIN3+ cases than in controls across sequencing depths, whereas no difference in evenness was found. The cross-sectional design could not show whether associations preceded infection or resulted from it; effector/memory subsets and HPV-specific T cells were not isolated. Because T-cell numbers per sample were unknown, differences in richness could reflect varying T-cell content rather than repertoire biology. Random forest classifiers combining richness and V gene abundances distinguished cases from controls with an estimated AUC of about 0.79.

Every participant had a single incident cervical HPV16 infection, and prevalent HPV16 infections were excluded. Cervical HPV DNA was detected by MY09/MY11 PCR, and genotyping was performed by dot-blot hybridization. Roughly 15 mL of heparinized blood were centrifuged, and the buffy coat was split into aliquots, frozen at -30 degrees C, and then kept at -80 degrees C. Genomic DNA was extracted from buffy coat specimens using QIAGEN kits. From cysteine to phenylalanine, the CDR3 is 14 amino acids long. Only the CDR3 bases that were read are kept: 33 of them, in frame from base 1. V was cut back by 3 bases and J by 6 bases, leaving a gap of 15 bases between them. The germline V gene (reference sequence) sets CDR1 to MNHEY and CDR2 to SMNVEV.

Material for sequencing was blood buffy coat. Recombination joined TRBV27 with TRBJ2-7; 6 matching bases give a weak D call of TRBD2. The origin of this receptor is a woman between 18 and 70 years old with a cervical HPV16 infection that either progressed to CIN3+ or cleared (not recorded which). The part of the CDR3 DNA that was read is TGTGCCAGCAGTTTGAGGGGTTGGGGGGTCGAG. It translates to CASSLRGWGVE. In full, the CDR3 reads CASSLRGWGVEQYF.